The 24 T cell receptor beta chains given below trace back to one sample, sequenced in a study of cytomegalovirus exposure and HLA in healthy donors. The PCR was carried out with 60 Vbeta primers and 13 Jbeta primers. The assay was immunoSEQ multiplex PCR, and TCRdb's table has in-frame clones only and misses some. The sample carries more than 95,000 clones, roughly 72% recorded once. Sequenced material: PBMCs. Receptor source: a woman aged 18-30 years in good health and CMV-seropositive.

This clone was seen just once. This chain links TRBV23-1 with TRBJ2-7, with D perhaps TRBD2 (5 bases). TRBV23-1 is placed among ORFs of uncertain function. This CDR3 is built from 13 residues. V lost 4 bases and J lost 3, with 10 bases in between. CDR3 DNA sequence: TGCGCCAGCAGTCGAGGTGGAGGCTACGAGCAGTACTTC. This codes for CASSRGGGYEQYF.

CDR3: CSAWTSVDTQYF. The CDR3 DNA follows: TGCAGCGCCTGGACTAGCGTAGATACGCAGTATTTT. This chain links TRBV29-1 with TRBJ2-3; 9 bases are shared with TRBD2. The germline CDR1 and CDR2 sequences are SQVTM and ANQGSEA. Trimming removed 7 bases from V and 5 bases from J; junction bases left unmatched: 4. This CDR3 has 12 amino acids.

The CDR3 nucleotides read TGTGCCAGTAGGACAGGGGGCACTGAAGCTTTCTTT. Amino acid sequence: CASRTGGTEAFF. The J gene is TRBJ1-1, the V gene TRBV19, with 9 bases that match TRBD1. CDR1 LNHDA and CDR2 SQIVND come from the germline V gene (reference sequence). The CDR3 extends over 12 amino acids. V gave up 6 bases and J gave up 4 bases; unmatched junction bases: 0.

This clone occurred a few times. The V and J genes are TRBV28 and TRBJ2-6; D is perhaps TRBD1 (5 bases). This CDR3 comprises 14 residues. Germline CDR1 MDHEN, CDR2 SYDVKM. The ends were cut back, 6 bases at V and 2 bases at J, with 8 bases in the middle. The CDR3 here is CASRQGAGANVLTF. The DNA for the CDR3 is TGTGCCAGCAGGCAGGGTGCTGGGGCCAACGTCCTGACTTTC.

This chain links TRBV11-3 with TRBJ2-3; 7 positions agree with TRBD1. Germline values: CDR1 SGHNT, CDR2 YENEEA. The CDR3 has 16 residues. J lost 0 bases, V lost 1 base, and 4 bases had no gene match. The CDR3 DNA reads as TGTGCCAGCAGCTTAGTCCGGGACAGCAGCACAGATACGCAGTATTTT. Translated: CASSLVRDSSTDTQYF.

The chain recombines TRBV5-1 with TRBJ2-1; maybe TRBD2 (6 bases). Trimming left V 0 bases short and J 7 bases short, with 20 bases between. The CDR3 runs to 17 residues. The germline gives CDR1 SGHRS, CDR2 YFSETQ. In nucleotides, the CDR3 is TGCGCCAGCAGCTTGGGGTGGGCGGTTAGCGGTGGGAATGAGCAGTTCTTC. Encoded protein: CASSLGWAVSGGNEQFF.

The chain couples TRBV5-1 to TRBJ2-7; D not certain. The CDR3 consists of 13 residues. Deletions cut 4 bases from V and 2 bases from J, with 10 bases between. Germline CDR1 is SGHRS and CDR2 is YFSETQ. For the CDR3, the DNA is TGCGCCAGCAGCCCAGGTGAACCCTACGAGCAGTACTTC. Translation: CASSPGEPYEQYF.

The V gene is TRBV2, the J gene TRBJ1-2, with a weak D call TRBD1 (5 bases). V lost 6 bases to trimming and J lost 2 bases, with 13 bases between them. The CDR3 totals 14 residues. Germline assignment: CDR1 SNHLY and CDR2 FYNNEI. Here the CDR3 DNA reads TGTGCCAGCAGATCCAGGGTATTAAACTATGGCTACACCTTC. Translated, it gives CASRSRVLNYGYTF. Full variable domain (outside the CDR3, taken from reference TRBV2 and TRBJ1-2): EPEVTQTPSHQVTQMGQEVILRCVPISNHLYFYWYRQILGQKVEFLVSFYNNEISEKSEIFDDQFSVERPDGSNFTLKIRSTKLEDSAMYFCASRSRVLNYGYTFGSGTRLTVV.

CDR3 protein: CASSFLTGNTEAFF. CDR3 nucleotides: TGTGCCAGCAGTTTCCTGACAGGGAACACTGAAGCTTTCTTT. This chain connects TRBV28 to TRBJ1-1; perhaps TRBD1 as D (6 bases). Germline V gene data show CDR1 as MDHEN and CDR2 as SYDVKM. The CDR3 has 14 residues. V gave up 3 bases and J gave up 1 base, with 9 bases separating them.

The chain combines TRBV2 with TRBJ1-6; D gene unclear. CDR3 length equals 13 residues. Germline V gives CDR1 SNHLY, CDR2 FYNNEI. V was clipped by 7 bases and J by 7 bases, with 11 bases between them. CDR3 nucleotides: TGTGCCAGCACTAGGACGGGGAATTCACCCCTCCACTTT. Protein: CASTRTGNSPLHF.

The chain joins TRBV7-9 to TRBJ1-4; perhaps TRBD1 as D (5 bases). The CDR3 spans 16 residues. Germline CDR1 is SEHNR and CDR2 is FQNEAQ (reference sequence). With 2 bases removed from V and 7 bases from J, the gap between germline ends came to 17 bases. This CDR3 is CASSLLSGGVGEKLFF. In DNA form, the CDR3 reads TGTGCCAGCAGCTTATTGAGTGGAGGGGTTGGTGAAAAACTGTTTTTT.

CDR3 sequence (DNA): TGCGCCAGCAGTGTCGGGAGCTCCTACAATGAGCAGTTCTTC. Amino acids: CASSVGSSYNEQFF. V gene TRBV5-1 combines with J gene TRBJ2-1; a weak D match, TRBD2 (6 bases). CDR1 and CDR2 (germline): SGHRS, YFSETQ. The CDR3 has 14 amino acids. V was pared by 5 bases and J by 0 bases, with 9 bases between.

Comment on this clone: Other DNA sequences in the sample encode the same CDR3. The chain uses TRBV29-1 and TRBJ2-5, with 7 positions matching TRBD2. The CDR3 covers 14 residues. After removal of 6 bases from V and 5 bases from J, the junction contained 12 bases not matched to a gene. Per germline, CDR1 SQVTM and CDR2 ANQGSEA. CDR3 loop: CSVESGGKGETQYF. The DNA for the CDR3 is TGCAGCGTCGAATCCGGGGGGAAGGGGGAGACCCAGTACTTC.

This clone appeared a few times. The chain has TRBV19 and TRBJ1-5; TRBD1 aligns across 9 bases. The CDR3 runs 15 residues. The germline V gene has CDR1 LNHDA and CDR2 SQIVND (reference sequence). J was trimmed by 5 bases and V by 1 base; bases with no gene match: 3. The CDR3: CASSIVGQGHQPQHF. CDR3 coding DNA: TGTGCCAGTAGTATAGTGGGACAGGGTCATCAGCCCCAGCATTTT.

V and J are TRBV5-6 and TRBJ2-1, with 10 bases that match TRBD2. CDR3 length equals 15 residues. CDR1 SGHDT and CDR2 YYEEEE come from the germline V gene. V lost 4 bases and J lost 4; bases outside the gene matches: 5. The CDR3 region is CASSRAGGPYNEQFF. CDR3 bases: TGTGCCAGCAGCAGAGCGGGAGGGCCTTACAATGAGCAGTTCTTC.

In its sample, this clone was seen once. The chain recombines TRBV9 with TRBJ1-2; TRBD1 matches at 7 bases. This CDR3 contains 14 residues. J gave up 4 bases and V 4 bases, and 7 bases lay outside the gene matches. Germline V CDR1 and CDR2: SGDLS, YYNGEE. CDR3 region: CASSPGQPPYGYTF. Written as DNA, the CDR3 is TGTGCCAGCAGCCCGGGACAGCCCCCCTATGGCTACACCTTC.

The chain links TRBV19 to TRBJ2-3, with D unresolved. The CDR3 has 16 amino acids. Germline V CDR1 and CDR2: LNHDA, SQIVND (reference sequence). The ends were cut back, 2 bases at V and 2 bases at J, with 14 bases in the middle. The CDR3 is CASSILGSYPTDTQYF. CDR3 DNA: TGTGCCAGTAGTATATTGGGCAGCTATCCCACAGATACGCAGTATTTT.

This chain uses TRBV27 with TRBJ1-6; TRBD1 might be the D (5 bases). Deletions cut 4 bases from V and 4 bases from J, with 14 bases between. Looked up from germline, CDR1 is MNHEY and CDR2 is SMNVEV (reference sequence). This CDR3 region has 16 residues. The CDR3 DNA sequence: TGTGCCAGCAGTTCTTCTACTCCAGGGTATAATTCACCCCTCCACTTT. It codes for CASSSSTPGYNSPLHF.

The V call is TRBV5-6, the J call TRBJ1-3; possible D gene TRBD1, 5 bases. CDR1 and CDR2 (germline): SGHDT, YYEEEE. CDR3 length equals 18 residues. V was shortened by 2 bases and J by 0 bases, with 18 bases between the two germline ends. CDR3 DNA sequence: TGTGCCAGCAGCTTTATTGGGGCAGGGCGCCTCTCTGGAAACACCATATATTTT. The encoded protein is CASSFIGAGRLSGNTIYF.

The chain has TRBV14 and TRBJ1-6, with D possibly being TRBD1 (6 bases). V was cut by 3 bases and J by 0 bases, with 18 bases left in between. Germline values: CDR1 SGHDN, CDR2 FVKESK. This CDR3 region has 19 residues. The CDR3 DNA sequence: TGTGCCAGCAGCCAGGCCGGGGGGGCGAAGAGCTCCTATAATTCACCCCTCCACTTT. This codes for CASSQAGGAKSSYNSPLHF.

The CDR3: CARGDFGEQYF. CDR3 nucleotide sequence: TGTGCCCGAGGCGACTTCGGCGAGCAGTACTTC. The rearrangement uses TRBV30 and TRBJ2-7; D is undetermined. Between the trimmed V and J ends, which lost 8 bases and 6 bases, there was a span of 14 bases. This CDR3 has 11 residues. Per germline, CDR1 GTSNPN and CDR2 SVGIG (reference sequence).

Only one count was recorded for this clone. DNA of the CDR3: TGCAGCGTTGAAACTCGCTCGGGAAACTATGGCTACACCTTC. It codes for CSVETRSGNYGYTF. The chain employs TRBV29-1 and TRBJ1-2; D remains ambiguous. The CDR3 is 14 amino acids. Germline CDR1 reads SQVTM; CDR2 reads ANQGSEA. V lost 2 bases, J lost 2 bases, and 12 bases lay in between.

The sample holds one count of this clone. The chain combines TRBV5-1 with TRBJ2-1; D might be TRBD2 (5 bases). This CDR3 contains 13 residues. With 6 bases removed from V and 4 bases from J, the gap between germline ends came to 11 bases. Germline lookup yields CDR1 SGHRS and CDR2 YFSETQ. The CDR3: CASTQEDYNEQFF. DNA of the CDR3: TGCGCCAGCACCCAGGAGGATTACAATGAGCAGTTCTTC.

CDR3 amino acids: CASSLERAYGYTF. CDR3 nucleotides: TGTGCCAGCAGTTTGGAGCGAGCTTATGGCTACACCTTC. The chain uses TRBV28 and TRBJ1-2; D remains ambiguous. This CDR3 is built from 13 residues. Germline-derived CDR1 and CDR2 are MDHEN and SYDVKM. With 3 bases removed from V and 5 bases from J, the gap between germline ends came to 10 bases.